The 3 T cell receptor beta chains given below trace back to one sample, sequenced in a study of cytomegalovirus exposure and HLA in healthy donors. Primers: 60 Vbeta forward and 13 Jbeta reverse. Measured with immunoSEQ multiplex PCR; TCRdb has only the in-frame clones, and not every one. The table includes roughly 150,000 clones, 80% to 90% detected once. The source material was PBMCs. Source of these receptors: a male donor in good health and CMV-seronegative.

This clone was counted a single time. This chain connects TRBV7-9 to TRBJ2-5; 10 bases line up with TRBD2. The CDR3 covers 15 residues. The V and J ends lost 5 bases and 4 bases, in that order; junction bases with no gene match: 7. Germline CDR1 and CDR2: SEHNR and FQNEAQ (reference sequence). For the CDR3, the DNA is TGTGCCAGCAGCACCGGACAGCGGGGGGGAGAGACCCAGTACTTC. It codes for CASSTGQRGGETQYF.

The chain uses TRBV9 and TRBJ1-5; no clear D. Per the germline V gene, CDR1 is SGDLS and CDR2 is YYNGEE. The CDR3 covers 15 residues. Trimming cost V 4 bases and J 0 bases, with 11 bases left between them. The DNA of the CDR3 is TGTGCCAGCAGCCTCAGCGCTCTTAGCAATCAGCCCCAGCATTTT. Translation: CASSLSALSNQPQHF.

The gene calls are TRBV27 and TRBJ2-7, with TRBD2 matching over 7 bases. J was trimmed by 6 bases and V by 7 bases; bases with no gene match: 15. The CDR3 totals 15 residues. Germline V gene lookup returns CDR1 MNHEY and CDR2 SMNVEV (reference sequence). Here the CDR3 DNA reads TGTGCCAGCATCCCTTCCTGGGCGGGAGAAGGCGAGCAGTACTTC. Its translation: CASIPSWAGEGEQYF.